The rows below give T cell receptor beta chains drawn from one sample of a study of cytomegalovirus exposure and HLA in healthy donors. Clones were read by immunoSEQ multiplex PCR, and TCRdb kept only the in-frame ones, dropping some. The sample gives some 77,000 clones, almost 80% of which show up once; around 21% is in the top ten. The sequenced sample consisted of PBMCs. The source is a middle-aged woman in good health and CMV-seropositive. Each CDR3 is given with its conserved first and last residue. The D gene is left open where the match is weak. Rows may omit the clone size; those that give it use once, few, many or a size class.

clone_size j_call d_call v_call cdr3_nt cdr3_aa
. TRBJ1-3 TRBD1 TRBV18 TGTGCCAGCTCACCCTCGGGACAGGGGCTCAACACCATATATTTT CASSPSGQGLNTIYF
few TRBJ1-6 . TRBV6-5 TGTGCCAGCAGAGAGGACAGCTACTATAATTCACCCCTCCACTTT CASREDSYYNSPLHF
. TRBJ2-3 . TRBV28 TGTGCCAGCAGTTTTGCAGGGGGCACAGATACGCAGTATTTT CASSFAGGTDTQYF
. TRBJ1-2 TRBD1 TRBV29-1 TGCAGCGTTGGGGCGAGTAGGGGGCGAGGCTATGGCTACACCTTC CSVGASRGRGYGYTF
few TRBJ2-1 TRBD1 TRBV7-3 TGTGCCAGCAGCGTCGGGACAGGGTTTTACAATGAGCAGTTCTTC CASSVGTGFYNEQFF
. TRBJ1-5 TRBD1 TRBV2 TGTGCCAGCAGTCTGATCAGGGACAGGGTTAGGAGCAATCAGCCCCAGCATTTT CASSLIRDRVRSNQPQHF
. TRBJ2-1 TRBD2 TRBV27 TGTGCCAGCATCATGTGGTCGGGGGGCAATGAGCAGTTCTTC CASIMWSGGNEQFF
. TRBJ1-1 . TRBV19 TGTGCCTCCTCGACTCGCGGGGCCACTGAAGCTTTCTTT CASSTRGATEAFF
. TRBJ1-4 . TRBV28 TGTGCCAGCAGTCCCGGACAGCTCGTAAATGAAAAACTGTTTTTT CASSPGQLVNEKLFF
once TRBJ2-2 TRBD1 TRBV11-1 TGTGCCAGTTCCCGGGACAGGGTCGCCGGGGAGCTGTTTTTT CASSRDRVAGELFF
. TRBJ2-2 . TRBV19 TGTGCCAGTAACCGGGGGTCGACCGGGGAGCTGTTTTTT CASNRGSTGELFF
. TRBJ2-2 TRBD1 TRBV5-1 TGCGCCAGCAGCCCCACCGGGACAGGGGTGGCCGGGGAGCTGTTTTTT CASSPTGTGVAGELFF
. TRBJ2-3 . TRBV2 TGTGCCAACGCGAAAGGAAATAGGGGCGTTCGAACAGATACGCAGTATTTT CANAKGNRGVRTDTQYF
. TRBJ2-5 TRBD1 TRBV6-1 TGTGCCAGCAGTGAAGCTACAGGGGGCTTCCAAGAGACCCAGTACTTC CASSEATGGFQETQYF
once TRBJ1-4 TRBD1 TRBV5-6 TGTGCCAGCAGCCTTACAGGGGCCACTAATGAAAAACTGTTTTTT CASSLTGATNEKLFF
. TRBJ2-5 . TRBV5-6 TGTGCCAGCAGCCTCCAGTATGAAGAGACCCAGTACTTC CASSLQYEETQYF
. TRBJ1-5 . TRBV19 TGTGCCAGTAGTATAGGCCAGGGTACTCAGCCCCAGCATTTT CASSIGQGTQPQHF
once TRBJ2-7 TRBD2 TRBV6-1 TGTGCCAGCAGTGAAGAGCGGGGTTCCTACGAGCAGTACTTC CASSEERGSYEQYF
. TRBJ2-3 TRBD1 TRBV6-6 TGTGCCAGCAGTTCATCGGGACAGAGCACAGATACGCAGTATTTT CASSSSGQSTDTQYF
once TRBJ2-7 TRBD2 TRBV6-5 TGTGCCAGCAGTCCGCGGGGGGACCTCTACGAGCAGTACTTC CASSPRGDLYEQYF
. TRBJ1-1 . TRBV5-1 TGCGCCAGCAGCTATAACAGGGCTCTCGGCACTGAAGCTTTCTTT CASSYNRALGTEAFF